This T cell receptor beta chain appears in the sequencing data of a study of blood T cell repertoires in COVID-19. This CDR3 region has 15 residues. CDR1 SGHNT and CDR2 YYREEE come from the germline V gene (reference sequence). The V and J ends lost 2 bases and 0 bases respectively, with 6 bases between them. In the original processing: The assay estimated nucleated cells by amplifying reference gene primers. Sequencing used immunoSEQ multiplex PCR; TCRdb keeps in-frame clones, though not all of them. V and J calls and clone size are those listed in that table; D and trimming were worked out from the DNA. The sample consists of 200,000 to 250,000 clones, about 88% of them appearing once.

The material sequenced was peripheral blood. The gene calls are TRBV5-4 and TRBJ2-6; D not certain. The TCR comes from a man aged 40-49 years with acute or convalescent COVID-19. The CDR3 is CASSFDISGANVLTF. In DNA form, the CDR3 reads TGTGCCAGCAGCTTTGACATCTCTGGGGCCAACGTCCTGACTTTC.